This T cell receptor beta chain was sequenced for a study of cytomegalovirus exposure and HLA in healthy donors. For this clone: Its antigen is not identified.

With 5 bases clipped from V and 9 bases from J, the junction kept 22 bases outside the gene matches. This CDR3 is 17 amino acids long. CDR1 MNHEY and CDR2 SMNVEV come from the germline V gene (reference sequence). In the PCR, 60 Vbeta and 13 Jbeta primers were used. Per the original methods: In a later analysis, 75 million to 95 million unique TCR beta chains included roughly 11 million shared by two or more donors. The data were produced by immunoSEQ multiplex PCR, yet TCRdb's version contains in-frame clones alone and is incomplete. The DNA gave D and trimming, while V, J and clone size come from that table. The sample lists around 200,000 clones, 77% occurring once. Points from the study as a whole: Confirmation was obtained in vitro that a few CMV-associated chains are specific for CMV antigens. The authors enumerated 164 TCR beta chains as linked to cytomegalovirus. Productive rates of about 87% or about 30% were seen for most TCR beta V segments in an earlier analysis.

The sequence derives from a woman aged 60-75 years in good health and CMV-seropositive. Sequencing used PBMCs. The rearrangement joins TRBV27 to TRBJ2-7; 7 bases match TRBD1. CDR3 residues: CASSRSSGHRTGEAQYF. The CDR3 nucleotides are TGTGCCAGCAGTCGGTCCTCTGGTCACCGGACAGGAGAAGCGCAGTACTTC.